This is a list of T cell receptor beta chains from one sample in a study of neurological immune-mediated disorders. TCRdb redid the calling of the 5' RACE reads with MiXCR, one entry per CDR3 protein. The sample contains 120,000 or so distinct CDR3 sequences, about 3.4% of which appear only once. The sequenced sample was PBMCs. These receptors were collected from a woman aged 25 to 39 with multiple sclerosis. Each CDR3 is given with its conserved first and last residue. A D gene is named only where the DNA matches it firmly. The listing skips clone size in some rows; elsewhere it reads once, few, many or a size class.

>TRBV10-3|TRBJ2-1|TRBD2|NA
CAISESGGYNEQFF
TGTGCCATCAGTGAATCGGGGGGATACAATGAGCAGTTCTTC
>TRBV20-1|TRBJ2-1|NA|many
CSARRLSSYNEQFF
TGCAGTGCTAGACGTCTGAGCTCCTACAATGAGCAGTTCTTC
>TRBV5-1|TRBJ2-1|TRBD2|many
CASSLEASGGVHEQFF
TGCGCCAGCAGCTTAGAGGCTAGCGGGGGCGTCCATGAGCAGTTCTTC
>TRBV5-6|TRBJ1-1|NA|many
CASSEWNTEAFF
TGTGCCAGCAGCGAGTGGAACACTGAAGCTTTCTTT
>TRBV5-1|TRBJ2-7|TRBD2|many
CASSRTSGSYEQYF
TGCGCCAGCAGTCGGACTAGCGGGTCCTACGAGCAGTACTTC
>TRBV20-1|TRBJ2-3|TRBD1|many
CSVTGGGTDTQYF
TGCAGTGTGACAGGGGGAGGTACAGATACGCAGTATTTT
>TRBV20-1|TRBJ2-1|NA|many
CSAKPYSRNEQFF
TGCAGTGCTAAGCCCTACAGCCGCAATGAGCAGTTCTTC
>TRBV12-3/TRBV12-4|TRBJ2-3|NA|many
CASSLWGEGTDTQYF
TGTGCCAGCAGTTTATGGGGGGAAGGGACAGATACGCAGTATTTT
>TRBV6-4|TRBJ1-1|NA|many
CASSDSKNTEAFF
TGTGCCAGCAGTGACAGTAAGAACACTGAAGCTTTCTTT
>TRBV5-5|TRBJ2-3|NA|many
CASQNRELGDTQYF
TGTGCCAGCCAAAACAGGGAATTGGGGGATACGCAGTATTTT
>TRBV4-3|TRBJ2-7|NA|many
CASSHGSGGEQYF
TGCGCCAGCAGCCATGGATCAGGAGGGGAGCAGTACTTC
>TRBV4-3|TRBJ2-3|TRBD2|many
CASSQDRGGGADTQYF
TGCGCCAGCAGCCAAGATCGCGGGGGAGGGGCAGATACGCAGTATTTT
>TRBV7-9|TRBJ1-4|NA|many
CASSLDGTQKGEKLFF
TGTGCCAGCAGCTTAGATGGGACACAAAAAGGGGAAAAACTGTTTTTT
>TRBV4-3|TRBJ2-1|NA|many
CASSQDWLAVGNEQFF
TGCGCCAGCAGCCAAGATTGGCTAGCAGTCGGAAATGAGCAGTTCTTC
>TRBV7-9|TRBJ1-2|NA|many
CASSLELYGYTF
TGTGCCAGCAGCTTAGAACTCTATGGCTACACCTTC
>TRBV2|TRBJ2-7|NA|many
CASSELREHEQYF
TGTGCCAGCAGTGAACTAAGGGAACACGAGCAGTACTTC
>TRBV21-1|TRBJ2-7|NA|many
CASSNGGQGGSYEQYF
TGTGCCAGCTCGAACGGAGGACAGGGAGGCTCCTACGAGCAGTACTTC
>TRBV5-1|TRBJ2-2|NA|many
CASSLAGLAGELFF
TGCGCCAGCAGCTTGGCTGGACTGGCCGGGGAGCTGTTTTTT
>TRBV6-6|TRBJ2-5|NA|many
CASSSTGRRQETQYF
TGTGCCAGCAGTTCCACAGGGCGTAGACAAGAGACCCAGTACTTC
>TRBV7-2|TRBJ2-1|NA|many
CASSLVGQGLAEQFF
TGTGCCAGCAGCTTAGTAGGGCAGGGGCTCGCTGAGCAGTTCTTC
>TRBV27|TRBJ1-1|NA|many
CASSLGGRRLSTSEAFF
TGTGCCAGCAGTCTGGGTGGACGGAGGCTAAGCACTAGTGAAGCTTTCTTT
>TRBV7-2|TRBJ2-1|NA|many
CASSPGLSNEQFF
TGTGCCAGCAGCCCGGGACTGAGCAATGAGCAGTTCTTC
>TRBV20-1|TRBJ2-1|TRBD2|many
CSASSLAGGNEQFF
TGCAGTGCTAGTAGCCTAGCGGGAGGCAATGAGCAGTTCTTC